These 25 T cell receptor beta chains were all obtained from the same sample, sequenced in a study of identical twins. A single record per CDR3 protein comes from TCRdb applying MiXCR to the 5' RACE reads. In the table there are approximately 700,000 distinct CDR3 sequences, roughly 18% of which are singletons. The sample was also linked to a second study, of T cells expressing NK-cell markers.

The sequencing input was PBMCs. These receptors were obtained from a woman between 18 and 29 years old in good health.

The gene calls are TRBV20-1 and TRBJ2-4, with unresolved D. This CDR3 region has 13 residues. The germline V gene has CDR1 DFQATT and CDR2 SNEGSKA (reference sequence). V shed 6 bases and J shed 2 bases, with 11 bases lying between them. The CDR3 coding sequence is TGCAGTGCAACCGGGCGGTCCAAAAACATTCAGTACTTC. Translation: CSATGRSKNIQYF.

This clonotype was recorded many times. The chain uses TRBV5-5 and TRBJ1-1, with no clear D. Looked up from germline, CDR1 is SGHKS and CDR2 is YYEKEE (reference sequence). The V end lost 0 bases, the J end lost 8 bases, and 14 bases lay between the germline ends. CDR3 length: 14 amino acids. CDR3 in DNA: TGTGCCAGCAGCTTGGGAGTAGGGAGGCCAGAAGCTTTCTTT. Amino acid sequence: CASSLGVGRPEAFF. The full variable domain, completed using reference TRBV5-5 and TRBJ1-1, is DAGVTQSPTHLIKTRGQQVTLRCSPISGHKSVSWYQQVLGQGPQFIFQYYEKEERGRGNFPDRFSARQFPNYSSELNVNALLLGDSALYLCASSLGVGRPEAFFGQGTRLTVV.

This chain links TRBV11-2 with TRBJ2-5, with 9 bases fitting TRBD2. The CDR3 is made up of 16 amino acids. J gave up 4 bases and V 5 bases, and 11 bases lay outside the gene matches. Germline CDR1 SGHAT, CDR2 FQNNGV. The CDR3 loop is CASSPGRLAGIETQYF. CDR3 nucleotides: TGTGCCAGCAGCCCCGGGAGGCTAGCGGGGATAGAGACCCAGTACTTC.

The chain links TRBV7-9 to TRBJ1-5, with D possibly matching TRBD1 (5 bases). Trimming pared 0 bases from V and 9 bases from J, leaving 9 bases between. CDR1 and CDR2 from the germline V gene are SEHNR and FQNEAQ (reference sequence). The CDR3 is made up of 13 amino acids. CDR3 in amino acids: CASSLAQGAPQHF. In DNA form, the CDR3 reads TGTGCCAGCAGCTTAGCGCAAGGGGCGCCCCAGCATTTT.

The J gene is TRBJ2-3, the V gene TRBV23-1, with D uncertain. TRBV23-1 is filed as an ORF, its function uncertain. The CDR3 is 16 residues long. V was shortened by 0 bases and J by 1 base, with 11 bases between the two germline ends. CDR3: CASSQSGSRGTDTQYF. In DNA, the CDR3 is TGCGCCAGCAGTCAATCCGGAAGTAGGGGCACAGATACGCAGTATTTT.

V and J are TRBV6-1 and TRBJ1-2, with a tentative D call TRBD1 (5 bases). Trimming shortened V by 1 base and J by 8 bases, and 14 bases separated the two germline ends. Germline V gene data show CDR1 as MNHNS and CDR2 as SASEGT. CDR3 size: 14 residues. CDR3 in DNA: TGTGCCAGCAGTGAAGACAGGTTTATCCGAGGCTACACCTTC. Protein: CASSEDRFIRGYTF.

This clonotype has just a few counts. This sequence joins TRBV3-1 and TRBJ2-3; a possible D gene is TRBD2 (5 bases). The CDR3 covers 14 residues. Germline lookup yields CDR1 LGHDT and CDR2 YNNKEL (reference sequence). V gave up 5 bases and J gave up 6 bases, with 15 bases separating them. As DNA, the CDR3 is TGTGCCAGCAGCTTTAAGAGCGGCGTGGATACGCAGTATTTT. The encoded protein is CASSFKSGVDTQYF.

This clonotype was seen only a few times. The V and J genes are TRBV14 and TRBJ2-3; weak D call: TRBD2 (5 bases). CDR1 is SGHDN, CDR2 FVKESK, per germline. This CDR3 has 13 amino acids. Deletions cut 1 base from V and 7 bases from J, with 9 bases between. The CDR3 is CASSQGRGNTQYF. DNA for the CDR3: TGTGCCAGCAGCCAAGGACGAGGGAATACGCAGTATTTT.

The table lists this clonotype with a few counts. The rearrangement links TRBV5-6 to TRBJ1-2; D is undetermined. The CDR3 totals 13 residues. The germline V and J ends were trimmed by 5 bases and 6 bases, with 14 bases remaining between them. CDR1 is SGHDT, CDR2 YYEEEE, per germline. The CDR3 bases are TGTGCCAGCAGGGCAGCGGCTTTTAATGGCTACACCTTC. It translates to CASRAAAFNGYTF.

The chain has TRBV5-1 and TRBJ1-1; weak D call: TRBD1 (6 bases). Germline V lookup: CDR1 SGHRS, CDR2 YFSETQ. Trimming removed 1 base at V and 3 bases at J, with 13 bases between. This CDR3 contains 15 residues. The CDR3 region is CASSLIGGRDTEAFF. CDR3 coding DNA: TGCGCCAGCAGCTTGATAGGGGGACGGGACACTGAAGCTTTCTTT.

This chain connects TRBV29-1 to TRBJ1-1; D call uncertain. V gave up 7 bases and J gave up 2 bases, with 11 bases separating them. This CDR3 is built from 12 residues. Germline loops: CDR1 SQVTM, CDR2 ANQGSEA. The DNA for the CDR3 is TGCAGCGGAGTTAAGGGAAACACTGAAGCTTTCTTT. As protein: CSGVKGNTEAFF. Based on the CDR3 plus reference TRBV29-1 and TRBJ1-1, the full variable domain is SAVISQKPSRDICQRGTSLTIQCQVDSQVTMMFWYRQQPGQSLTLIATANQGSEATYESGFVIDKFPISRPNLTFSTLTVSNMSPEDSSIYLCSGVKGNTEAFFGQGTRLTVV.

The chain couples TRBV11-2 to TRBJ2-7; possibly TRBD1 for D (6 bases). Germline CDR1 SGHAT, CDR2 FQNNGV. Trimming left V 2 bases short and J 4 bases short, with 12 bases between. This CDR3 comprises 14 residues. DNA for the CDR3: TGTGCCAGCAGCTTAAATGGGGGCGCGTACGAGCAGTACTTC. Translation gives CASSLNGGAYEQYF.

The chain links TRBV5-1 to TRBJ2-7, with a weak D call TRBD1 (5 bases). V gave up 3 bases and J gave up 0 bases, with 22 bases separating them. The CDR3 runs to 18 residues. From germline, CDR1 is SGHRS and CDR2 YFSETQ. In nucleotides, the CDR3 is TGCGCCAGCAGCTCGACCGTCCGACAGAGAGAGACCTCCTACGAGCAGTACTTC. It specifies CASSSTVRQRETSYEQYF.

This chain joins TRBV3-1 and TRBJ2-2, with D perhaps TRBD2 (6 bases). The CDR3 consists of 16 residues. V shed 1 base and J shed 1 base, with 10 bases lying between them. Germline V lookup: CDR1 LGHDT, CDR2 YNNKEL (reference sequence). CDR3 amino acids: CASSQGGGGNTGELFF. CDR3 in DNA: TGTGCCAGCAGCCAAGGTGGGGGAGGGAACACCGGGGAGCTGTTTTTT.

This clonotype turned up a few times. The rearrangement uses TRBV7-2 and TRBJ2-4; D is uncertain. The CDR3 contains 14 residues. Germline assignment: CDR1 SGHTA and CDR2 FQGNSA. V was shortened by 2 bases and J by 4 bases, with 9 bases between the two germline ends. CDR3 region: CASSLIGIKNIQYF. In DNA form, the CDR3 reads TGTGCCAGCAGCTTAATTGGCATTAAAAACATTCAGTACTTC.

The chain employs TRBV20-1 and TRBJ2-1, with 7 nucleotides matching TRBD2. The germline V gene encodes CDR1 DFQATT and CDR2 SNEGSKA (reference sequence). J was trimmed by 5 bases and V by 7 bases; bases with no gene match: 8. The length of the CDR3 is 13 residues. For the CDR3, the DNA is TGCAGTGTGGGCAGCGGGAACAACAATGAGCAGTTCTTC. Its translation is CSVGSGNNNEQFF.

CDR3 sequence (DNA): TGTGCCAGCACCAAGGGGGCGCGCGAGACCCAGTACTTC. Translating it yields CASTKGARETQYF. V gene TRBV12-3 or TRBV12-4 combines with J gene TRBJ2-5, with 7 bases that match TRBD1. This CDR3 has 13 amino acids. The J segment lost 5 bases and the V segment lost 7 bases, leaving 7 bases of the junction unmatched.

Ten or more counts support this clonotype. This chain uses TRBV5-1 with TRBJ1-1; perhaps TRBD1 as D (5 bases). Germline values: CDR1 SGHRS, CDR2 YFSETQ. The V end lost 2 bases, the J end lost 1 base, and 9 bases lay between the germline ends. This CDR3 is 14 amino acids long. This chain's CDR3 is CASSFDGANTEAFF. CDR3 DNA: TGCGCCAGCAGCTTTGATGGGGCGAACACTGAAGCTTTCTTT.

This clonotype was seen more than once but under ten times. This chain connects TRBV12-3 or TRBV12-4 to TRBJ1-2; the D is unclear. The CDR3 spans 13 residues. With 5 bases removed from V and 4 bases from J, the gap between germline ends came to 11 bases. CDR3 in DNA: TGTGCCAGCAGTGGAGACGGGATCTATGGCTACACCTTC. Encoded protein: CASSGDGIYGYTF.

This clonotype was recorded many times. The gene calls are TRBV28 and TRBJ2-5; D is possibly TRBD1 (6 bases). The CDR3 is 15 residues long. Germline values: CDR1 MDHEN, CDR2 SYDVKM. V was clipped by 3 bases and J by 2 bases, with 13 bases between them. CDR3 bases: TGTGCCAGCAGTTTCGGGACACCTCCGCAAGAGACCCAGTACTTC. Its translation: CASSFGTPPQETQYF. The entire variable domain, with the rest obtained from reference TRBV28 and TRBJ2-5, is as follows: DVKVTQSSRYLVKRTGEKVFLECVQDMDHENMFWYRQDPGLGLRLIYFSYDVKMKEKGDIPEGYSVSREKKERFSLILESASTNQTSMYLCASSFGTPPQETQYFGPGTRLLVL.

The V and J genes are TRBV4-3 and TRBJ2-6, with 12 nucleotides matching TRBD2. The ends lost 4 bases at V and 0 bases at J; junction bases unmatched: 4. Germline CDR1 LGHNA, CDR2 YSLEER. CDR3 size: 18 residues. The CDR3 here is CASSLLAGGLSGANVLTF. The CDR3 DNA follows: TGCGCCAGCAGCCTACTAGCGGGAGGTCTCTCTGGGGCCAACGTCCTGACTTTC.

The V gene is TRBV12-5, the J gene TRBJ2-2; TRBD2 matches 8 bases. In germline, CDR1 is LGHNT, CDR2 FRNRAP. This CDR3 spans 15 amino acids. The ends lost 5 bases at V and 4 bases at J; junction bases unmatched: 6. Here the CDR3 DNA reads TGTGCTAGTGGTCCCAGCGGGAGTGTCACCGGGGAGCTGTTTTTT. As protein: CASGPSGSVTGELFF. The full variable domain, with the rest looked up from reference TRBV12-5 and TRBJ2-2, is DARVTQTPRHKVTEMGQEVTMRCQPILGHNTVFWYRQTMMQGLELLAYFRNRAPLDDSGMPKDRFSAEMPDATLATLKIQPSEPRDSAVYFCASGPSGSVTGELFFGEGSRLTVL.

V is TRBV27 and J is TRBJ1-1; 9 bases are a match to TRBD1. Germline CDR1 and CDR2: MNHEY and SMNVEV (reference sequence). The CDR3 sequence is 15 residues long. The junction had 12 bases not matched to a gene; V was cut back by 9 bases and J by 4 bases. This CDR3 reads CASLRQGGWGTEAFF. As DNA, the CDR3 is TGTGCCAGTTTACGACAGGGGGGATGGGGCACTGAAGCTTTCTTT.

This clonotype has only a few counts. V is TRBV9 and J is TRBJ2-1, with 13 bases aligning to TRBD2. CDR1 and CDR2 (germline): SGDLS, YYNGEE. The V segment lost 4 bases and the J segment 0 bases; nucleotides outside the gene matches: 7. The CDR3 consists of 18 residues. The CDR3 nucleotides are TGTGCCAGCAGCACCCGACGGACTAGCGGGAGCTCCTACAATGAGCAGTTCTTC. Amino acids: CASSTRRTSGSSYNEQFF.

The table lists this clonotype with many counts. This sequence joins TRBV29-1 and TRBJ2-1; D gene ambiguous. This CDR3 comprises 13 residues. V was clipped by 0 bases and J by 10 bases, with 13 bases between them. Germline CDR1 SQVTM, CDR2 ANQGSEA. CDR3 in amino acids: CSVEDSVGLEQFF. DNA for the CDR3: TGCAGCGTTGAAGATTCGGTCGGGCTCGAGCAGTTCTTC.